This T cell receptor (beta chain) was observed in a study of T cell changes during pregnancy in multiple sclerosis. Profiled with immunoSEQ multiplex PCR; TCRdb holds only in-frame clones, not every one. The sample has some 56,000 clones, about 92% seen once. The CDR3 totals 13 residues. Between the trimmed V and J ends, which lost 4 bases and 4 bases, there was a span of 10 bases. Looked up from germline, CDR1 is SGDLS and CDR2 is YYNGEE. The sequence derives from a female donor with multiple sclerosis, enrolled in a pregnancy study. This chain links TRBV9 with TRBJ2-3; TRBD2 is a possible D gene (6 bases). Here the sequenced sample was CD4+ T cells from peripheral blood mononuclear cells, taken after pregnancy. CDR3: CASSTTSADTQYF. CDR3 nucleotides: TGTGCCAGCAGCACGACTAGTGCAGATACGCAGTATTTT.